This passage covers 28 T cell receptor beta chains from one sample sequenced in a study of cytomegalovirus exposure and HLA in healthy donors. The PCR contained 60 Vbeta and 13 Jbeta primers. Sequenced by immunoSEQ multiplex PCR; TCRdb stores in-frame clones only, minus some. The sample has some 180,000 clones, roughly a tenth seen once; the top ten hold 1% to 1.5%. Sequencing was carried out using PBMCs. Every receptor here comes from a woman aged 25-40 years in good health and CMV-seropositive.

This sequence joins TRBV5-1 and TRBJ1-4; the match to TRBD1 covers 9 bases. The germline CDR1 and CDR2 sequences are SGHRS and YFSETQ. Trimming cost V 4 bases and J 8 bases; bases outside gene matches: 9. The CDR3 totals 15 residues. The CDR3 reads CASSKEQGAGEKLFF. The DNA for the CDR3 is TGCGCCAGCAGCAAGGAACAGGGGGCTGGGGAAAAACTGTTTTTT. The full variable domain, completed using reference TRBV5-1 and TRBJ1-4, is KAGVTQTPRYLIKTRGQQVTLSCSPISGHRSVSWYQQTPGQGLQFLFEYFSETQRNKGNFPGRFSGRQFSNSRSEMNVSTLELGDSALYLCASSKEQGAGEKLFFGSGTQLSVL.

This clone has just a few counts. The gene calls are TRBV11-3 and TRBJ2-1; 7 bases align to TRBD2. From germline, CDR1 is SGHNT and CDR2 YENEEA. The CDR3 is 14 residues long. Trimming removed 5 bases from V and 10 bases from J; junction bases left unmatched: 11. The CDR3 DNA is TGTGCCAGCAGCCCGGGAGGAGGGTCAGAGGAGCAGTTCTTC. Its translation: CASSPGGGSEEQFF. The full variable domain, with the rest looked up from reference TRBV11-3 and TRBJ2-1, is EAGVVQSPRYKIIEKKQPVAFWCNPISGHNTLYWYLQNLGQGPELLIRYENEEAVDDSQLPKDRFSAERLKGVDSTLKIQPAELGDSAVYLCASSPGGGSEEQFFGPGTRLTVL.

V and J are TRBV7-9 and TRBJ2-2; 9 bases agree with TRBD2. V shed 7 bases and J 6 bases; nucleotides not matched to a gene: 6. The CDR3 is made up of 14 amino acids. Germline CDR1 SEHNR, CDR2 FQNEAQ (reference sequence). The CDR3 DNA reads TGTGCCAGCACCGTGCGGGAGGGAGCCGGGGAGCTGTTTTTT. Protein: CASTVREGAGELFF.

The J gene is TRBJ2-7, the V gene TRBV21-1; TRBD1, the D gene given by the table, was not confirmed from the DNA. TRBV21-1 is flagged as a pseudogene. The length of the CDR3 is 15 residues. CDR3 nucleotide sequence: TGTGCCAGCATCCGTCCGGGACAGGGGTTCTACGAGCAGTACTTC. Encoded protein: CASIRPGQGFYEQYF.

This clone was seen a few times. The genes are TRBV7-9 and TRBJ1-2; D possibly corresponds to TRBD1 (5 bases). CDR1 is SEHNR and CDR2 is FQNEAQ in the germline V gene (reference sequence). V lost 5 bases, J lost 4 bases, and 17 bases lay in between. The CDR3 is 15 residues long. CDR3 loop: CASSADSPLLYGYTF. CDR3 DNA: TGTGCCAGCAGCGCAGACAGCCCCCTCCTCTATGGCTACACCTTC.

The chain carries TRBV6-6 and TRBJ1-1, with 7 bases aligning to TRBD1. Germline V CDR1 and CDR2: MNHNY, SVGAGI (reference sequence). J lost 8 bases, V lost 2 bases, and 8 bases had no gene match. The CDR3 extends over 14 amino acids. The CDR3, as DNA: TGTGCCAGCAGTTACGGGGACAGTTCTGGGGAAGCTTTCTTT. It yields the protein CASSYGDSSGEAFF.

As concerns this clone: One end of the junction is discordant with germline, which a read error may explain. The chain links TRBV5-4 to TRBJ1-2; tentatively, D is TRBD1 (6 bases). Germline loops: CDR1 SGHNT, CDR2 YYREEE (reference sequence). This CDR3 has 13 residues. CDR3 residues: CASSLTGNFGYTF. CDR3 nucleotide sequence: TGTGCCAGCAGTTTAACAGGGAACTTTGGCTACACCTTC.

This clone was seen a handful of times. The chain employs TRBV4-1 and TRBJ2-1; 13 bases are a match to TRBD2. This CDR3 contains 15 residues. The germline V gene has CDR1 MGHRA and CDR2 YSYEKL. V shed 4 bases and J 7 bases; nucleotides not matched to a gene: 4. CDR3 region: CASSPGLAGWNEQFF. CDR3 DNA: TGCGCCAGCAGCCCGGGACTAGCGGGATGGAATGAGCAGTTCTTC.

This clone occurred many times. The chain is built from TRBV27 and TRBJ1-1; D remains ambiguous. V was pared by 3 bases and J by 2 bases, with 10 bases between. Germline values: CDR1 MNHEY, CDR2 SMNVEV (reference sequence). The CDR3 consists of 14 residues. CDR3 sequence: CASSFSQTNTEAFF. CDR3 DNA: TGTGCCAGCAGTTTTAGCCAGACTAACACTGAAGCTTTCTTT.

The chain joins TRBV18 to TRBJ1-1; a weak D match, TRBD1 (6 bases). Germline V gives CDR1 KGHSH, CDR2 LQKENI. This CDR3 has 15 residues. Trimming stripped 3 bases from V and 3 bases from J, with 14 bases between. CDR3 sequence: CASSPRTVIYTEAFF. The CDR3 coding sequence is TGTGCCAGCTCACCCCGGACAGTGATATACACTGAAGCTTTCTTT.

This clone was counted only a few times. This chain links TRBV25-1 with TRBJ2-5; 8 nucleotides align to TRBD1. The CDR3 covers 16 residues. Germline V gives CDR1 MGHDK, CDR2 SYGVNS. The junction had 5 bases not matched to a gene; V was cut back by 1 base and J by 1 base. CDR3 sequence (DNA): TGTGCCAGCAGTGAATTAGGACAGGGAGGCCAAGAGACCCAGTACTTC. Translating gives CASSELGQGGQETQYF.

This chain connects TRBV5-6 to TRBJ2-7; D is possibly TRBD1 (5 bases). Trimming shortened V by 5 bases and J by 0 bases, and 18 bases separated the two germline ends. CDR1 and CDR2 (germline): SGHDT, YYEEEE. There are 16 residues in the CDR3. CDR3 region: CASSYRQPMYSYEQYF. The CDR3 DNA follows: TGTGCCAGCAGTTACAGACAGCCCATGTACTCCTACGAGCAGTACTTC.

Here the CDR3 DNA reads TGTGCCAGCAGTGTGACAGGGGGCGACACCGGGGAGCTGTTTTTT. Protein sequence: CASSVTGGDTGELFF. The chain links TRBV6-1 to TRBJ2-2; 10 bases agree with TRBD1. This CDR3 is 15 amino acids long. Germline V gene sequence: CDR1 MNHNS, CDR2 SASEGT. J gave up 3 bases and V 4 bases, and 2 bases lay outside the gene matches.

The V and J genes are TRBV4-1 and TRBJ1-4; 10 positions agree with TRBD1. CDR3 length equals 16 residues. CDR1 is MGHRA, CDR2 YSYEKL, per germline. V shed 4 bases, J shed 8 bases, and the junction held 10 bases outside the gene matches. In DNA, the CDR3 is TGCGCCAGCAGCCCCCGGGCCGGGACAGGGGAGGAAAAACTGTTTTTT. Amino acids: CASSPRAGTGEEKLFF.

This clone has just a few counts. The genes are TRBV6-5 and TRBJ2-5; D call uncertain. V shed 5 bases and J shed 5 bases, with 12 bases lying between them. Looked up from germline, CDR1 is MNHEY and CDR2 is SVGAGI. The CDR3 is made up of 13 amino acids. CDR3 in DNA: TGTGCCAGCAGTCGTAATGCCGGGGAGACCCAGTACTTC. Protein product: CASSRNAGETQYF.

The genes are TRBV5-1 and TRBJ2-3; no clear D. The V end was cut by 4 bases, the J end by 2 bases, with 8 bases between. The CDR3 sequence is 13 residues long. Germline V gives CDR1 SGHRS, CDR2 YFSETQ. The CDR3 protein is CASSLSHTDTQYF. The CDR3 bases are TGCGCCAGCAGCCTAAGCCACACAGATACGCAGTATTTT.

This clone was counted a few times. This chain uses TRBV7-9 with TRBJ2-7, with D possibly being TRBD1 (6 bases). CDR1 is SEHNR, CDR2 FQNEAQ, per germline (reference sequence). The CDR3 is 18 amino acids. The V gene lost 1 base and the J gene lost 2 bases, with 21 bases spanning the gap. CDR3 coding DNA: TGTGCCAGCAGCTTAGGCCCCCCCTCCGGACAGCTTCCCTACGAGCAGTACTTC. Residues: CASSLGPPSGQLPYEQYF.

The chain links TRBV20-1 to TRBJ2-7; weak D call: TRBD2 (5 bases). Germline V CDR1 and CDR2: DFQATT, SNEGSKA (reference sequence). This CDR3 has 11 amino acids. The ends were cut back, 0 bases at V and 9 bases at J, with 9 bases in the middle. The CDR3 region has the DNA TGCAGTGCTAGAGACCAGGCGGGGCAGTACTTC. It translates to CSARDQAGQYF.

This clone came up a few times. The CDR3 bases are TGTGCCAGTACCATAACAGGGATCAATCAGCCCCAGCATTTT. Its translation: CASTITGINQPQHF. The gene calls are TRBV19 and TRBJ1-5; weak D call: TRBD1 (6 bases). CDR1 and CDR2 (germline): LNHDA, SQIVND (reference sequence). This CDR3 region has 14 residues. Trimming shortened V by 7 bases and J by 3 bases, and 13 bases separated the two germline ends.

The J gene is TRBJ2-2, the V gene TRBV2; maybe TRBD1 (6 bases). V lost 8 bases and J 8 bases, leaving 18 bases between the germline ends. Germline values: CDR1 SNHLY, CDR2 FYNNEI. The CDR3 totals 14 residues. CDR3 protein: CASRMVRGQGELFF. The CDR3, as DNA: TGTGCCAGCCGTATGGTCAGGGGTCAGGGGGAGCTGTTTTTT.

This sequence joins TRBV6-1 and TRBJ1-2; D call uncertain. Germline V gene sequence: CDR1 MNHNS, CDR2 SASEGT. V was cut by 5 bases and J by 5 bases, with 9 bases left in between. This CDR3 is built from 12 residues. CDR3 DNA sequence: TGTGCCAGCAGTAACGTGAGATATGGCTACACCTTC. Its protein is CASSNVRYGYTF.

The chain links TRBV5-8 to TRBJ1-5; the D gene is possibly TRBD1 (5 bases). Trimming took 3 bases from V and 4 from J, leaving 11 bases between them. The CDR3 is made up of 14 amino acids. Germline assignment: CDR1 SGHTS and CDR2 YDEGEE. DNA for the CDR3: TGTGCCAGCAGCTGGCCGACAGTTAATCAGCCCCAGCATTTT. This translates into CASSWPTVNQPQHF.

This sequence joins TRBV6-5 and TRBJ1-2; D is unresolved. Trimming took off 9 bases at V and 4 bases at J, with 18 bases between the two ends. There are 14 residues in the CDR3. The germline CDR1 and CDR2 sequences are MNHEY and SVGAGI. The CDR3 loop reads CASRRASEIYGYTF. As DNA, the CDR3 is TGTGCCAGTCGGAGGGCCAGTGAGATCTATGGCTACACCTTC.

In nucleotides, the CDR3 is TGTGCCATTGGAGGGGAGCGGTTGGCAGATACGCAGTATTTT. It translates to CAIGGERLADTQYF. The chain links TRBV10-3 to TRBJ2-3, with D possibly TRBD2 on 6 matching bases. The V gene's germline CDR1 is ENHRY and CDR2 SYGVKD. This CDR3 contains 14 residues. V was trimmed by 9 bases and J by 4 bases, leaving 17 bases between them.

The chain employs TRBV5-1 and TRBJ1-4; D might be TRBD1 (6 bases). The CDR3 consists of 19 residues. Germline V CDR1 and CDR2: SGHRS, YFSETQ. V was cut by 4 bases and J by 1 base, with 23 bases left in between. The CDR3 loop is CASSPRTVLGYRTNEKLFF. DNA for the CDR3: TGCGCCAGCAGCCCTCGGACAGTCCTAGGTTATCGAACTAATGAAAAACTGTTTTTT.

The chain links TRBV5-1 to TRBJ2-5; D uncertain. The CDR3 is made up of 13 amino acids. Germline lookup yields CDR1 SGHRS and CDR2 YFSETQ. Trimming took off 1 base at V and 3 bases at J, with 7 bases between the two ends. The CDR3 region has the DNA TGCGCCAGCAGCTTGATCAGCGAAGAGACCCAGTACTTC. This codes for CASSLISEETQYF.

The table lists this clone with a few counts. CDR3 sequence reads: CASSEGGFYYEQYF. The CDR3 bases are TGTGCCAGCAGTGAAGGCGGGTTTTATTACGAGCAGTACTTC. The J gene is TRBJ2-7, the V gene TRBV2; tentatively, D is TRBD2 (5 bases). V lost 1 base and J 4 bases, leaving 11 bases between the germline ends. The CDR3 runs to 14 residues. CDR1 and CDR2 (germline): SNHLY, FYNNEI.

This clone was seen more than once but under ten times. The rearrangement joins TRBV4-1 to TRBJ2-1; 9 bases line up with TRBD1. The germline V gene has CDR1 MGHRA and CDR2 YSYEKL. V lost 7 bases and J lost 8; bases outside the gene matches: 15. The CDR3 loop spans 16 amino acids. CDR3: CASTHNQGTGIHEQFF. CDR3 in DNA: TGCGCCAGCACCCATAACCAAGGGACAGGGATCCATGAGCAGTTCTTC.